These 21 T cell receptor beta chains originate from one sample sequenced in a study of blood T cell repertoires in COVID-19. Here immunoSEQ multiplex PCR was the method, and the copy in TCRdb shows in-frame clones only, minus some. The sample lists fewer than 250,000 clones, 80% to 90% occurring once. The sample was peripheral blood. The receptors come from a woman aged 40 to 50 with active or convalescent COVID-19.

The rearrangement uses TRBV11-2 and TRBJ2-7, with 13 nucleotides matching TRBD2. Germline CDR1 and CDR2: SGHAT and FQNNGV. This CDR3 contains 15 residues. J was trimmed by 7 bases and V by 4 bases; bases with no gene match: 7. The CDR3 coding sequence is TGTGCCAGCAGCTCTTATCGGACTAGCGGGAGTGAGCAGTACTTC. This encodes CASSSYRTSGSEQYF.

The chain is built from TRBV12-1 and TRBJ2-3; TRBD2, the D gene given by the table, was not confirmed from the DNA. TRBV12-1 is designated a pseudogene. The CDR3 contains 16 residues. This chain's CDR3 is CASSSPPGLSTDTQYF. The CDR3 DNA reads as TGTGCCAGCAGCTCTCCCCCGGGTCTCAGCACAGATACGCAGTATTTT.

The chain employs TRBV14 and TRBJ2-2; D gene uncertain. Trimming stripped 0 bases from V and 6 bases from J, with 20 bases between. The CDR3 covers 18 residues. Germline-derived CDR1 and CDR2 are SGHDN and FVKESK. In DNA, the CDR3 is TGTGCCAGCAGCCAAGATCCAATCGAAGTGATTGGAGCCGGGGAGCTGTTTTTT. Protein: CASSQDPIEVIGAGELFF.

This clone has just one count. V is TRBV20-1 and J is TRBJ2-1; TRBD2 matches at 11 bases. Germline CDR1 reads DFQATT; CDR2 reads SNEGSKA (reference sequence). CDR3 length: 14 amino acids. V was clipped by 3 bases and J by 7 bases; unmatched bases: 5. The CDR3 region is CSASPSGGINEQFF. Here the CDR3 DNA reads TGCAGTGCTAGTCCTAGCGGGGGGATAAATGAGCAGTTCTTC.

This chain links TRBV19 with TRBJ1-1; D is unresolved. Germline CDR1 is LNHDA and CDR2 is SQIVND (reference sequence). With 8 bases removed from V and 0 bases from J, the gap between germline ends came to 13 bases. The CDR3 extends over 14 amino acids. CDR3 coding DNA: TGTGCCAGTGAAAATGTGCGTTTGAACACTGAAGCTTTCTTT. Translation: CASENVRLNTEAFF.

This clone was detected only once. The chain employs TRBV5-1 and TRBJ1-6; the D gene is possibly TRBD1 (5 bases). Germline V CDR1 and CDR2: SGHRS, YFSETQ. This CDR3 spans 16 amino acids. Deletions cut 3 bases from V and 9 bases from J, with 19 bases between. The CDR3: CASSSGVGGDRSPLHF. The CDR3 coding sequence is TGCGCCAGCAGCTCGGGGGTTGGGGGGGATCGTTCACCCCTCCACTTT.

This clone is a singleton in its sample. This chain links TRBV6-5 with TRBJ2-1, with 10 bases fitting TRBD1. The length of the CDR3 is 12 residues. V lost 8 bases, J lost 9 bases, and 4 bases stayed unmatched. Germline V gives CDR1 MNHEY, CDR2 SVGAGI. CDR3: CASGDRGGEQFF. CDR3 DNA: TGTGCCAGCGGGGACAGGGGCGGTGAGCAGTTCTTC.

CDR3 residues: CASSFARPGEQYF. DNA of the CDR3: TGTGCCAGCAGCTTCGCCAGGCCCGGCGAGCAGTACTTC. The rearrangement uses TRBV7-2 and TRBJ2-7; D gene unclear. Trimming cost V 3 bases and J 6 bases, with 12 bases left between them. The germline gives CDR1 SGHTA, CDR2 FQGNSA. CDR3 length: 13 residues.

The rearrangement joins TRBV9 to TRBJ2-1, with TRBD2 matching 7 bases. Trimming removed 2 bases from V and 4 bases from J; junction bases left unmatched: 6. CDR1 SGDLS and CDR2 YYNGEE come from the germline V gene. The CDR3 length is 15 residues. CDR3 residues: CASSVSGAPYNEQFF. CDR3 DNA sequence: TGTGCCAGCAGCGTGAGCGGGGCCCCATACAATGAGCAGTTCTTC.

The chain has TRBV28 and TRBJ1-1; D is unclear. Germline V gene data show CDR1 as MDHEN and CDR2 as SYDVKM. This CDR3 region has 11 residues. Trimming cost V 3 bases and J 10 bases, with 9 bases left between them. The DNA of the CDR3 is TGTGCCAGCAGTTTCAGGTCAGGAGCTTTCTTT. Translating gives CASSFRSGAFF.

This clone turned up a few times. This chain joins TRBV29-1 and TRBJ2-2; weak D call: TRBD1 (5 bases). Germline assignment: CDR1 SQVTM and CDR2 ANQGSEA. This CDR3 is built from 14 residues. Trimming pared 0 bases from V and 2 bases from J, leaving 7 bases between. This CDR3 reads CSVEDWGNTGELFF. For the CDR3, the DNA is TGCAGCGTTGAAGATTGGGGCAACACCGGGGAGCTGTTTTTT.

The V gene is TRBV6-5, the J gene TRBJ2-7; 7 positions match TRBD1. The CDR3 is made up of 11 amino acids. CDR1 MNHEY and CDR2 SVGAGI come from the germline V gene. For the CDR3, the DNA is TGTGCTATAGGGACAGCCGACGAGCAGTACTTC. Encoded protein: CAIGTADEQYF.

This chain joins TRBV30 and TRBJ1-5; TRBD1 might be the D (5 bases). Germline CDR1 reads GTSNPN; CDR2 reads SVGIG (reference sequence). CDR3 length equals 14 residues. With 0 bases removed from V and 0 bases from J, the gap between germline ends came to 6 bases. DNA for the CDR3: TGTGCCTGGAGTGTAGGGGTTAGCAATCAGCCCCAGCATTTT. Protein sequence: CAWSVGVSNQPQHF. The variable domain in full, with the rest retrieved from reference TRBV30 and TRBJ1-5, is SQTIHQWPATLVQPVGSPLSLECTVEGTSNPNLYWYRQAAGRGLQLLFYSVGIGQISSEVPQNLSASRPQDRQFILSSKKLLLSDSGFYLCAWSVGVSNQPQHFGDGTRLSIL.

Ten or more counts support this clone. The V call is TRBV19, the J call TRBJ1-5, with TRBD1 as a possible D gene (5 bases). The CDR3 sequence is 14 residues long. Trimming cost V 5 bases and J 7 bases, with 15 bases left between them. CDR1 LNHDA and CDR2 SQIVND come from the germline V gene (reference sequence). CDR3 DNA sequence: TGTGCCAGTAGTCGGGGGTGGGGCGGGCAGCCCCAGCATTTT. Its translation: CASSRGWGGQPQHF.

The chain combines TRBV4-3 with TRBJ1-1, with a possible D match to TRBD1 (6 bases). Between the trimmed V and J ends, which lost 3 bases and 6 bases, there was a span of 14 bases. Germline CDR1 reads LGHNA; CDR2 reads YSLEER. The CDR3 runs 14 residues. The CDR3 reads CASSHFQGRAEAFF. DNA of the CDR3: TGCGCCAGCAGCCACTTCCAGGGGAGGGCTGAAGCTTTCTTT.

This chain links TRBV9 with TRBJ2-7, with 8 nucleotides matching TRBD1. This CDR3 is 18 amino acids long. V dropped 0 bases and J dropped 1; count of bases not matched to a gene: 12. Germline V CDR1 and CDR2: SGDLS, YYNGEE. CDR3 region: CASSVERQGTYASYEQYF. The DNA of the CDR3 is TGTGCCAGCAGCGTAGAGAGACAGGGGACTTATGCATCCTACGAGCAGTACTTC.

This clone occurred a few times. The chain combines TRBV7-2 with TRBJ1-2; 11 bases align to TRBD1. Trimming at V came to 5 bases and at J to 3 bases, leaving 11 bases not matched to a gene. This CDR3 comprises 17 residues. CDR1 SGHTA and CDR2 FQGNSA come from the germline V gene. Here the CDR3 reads CASSRSLGQGVDYGYTF. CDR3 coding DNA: TGTGCCAGCAGCCGTTCCTTGGGACAGGGGGTCGACTATGGCTACACCTTC. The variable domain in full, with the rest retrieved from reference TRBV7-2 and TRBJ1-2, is GAGVSQSPSNKVTEKGKDVELRCDPISGHTALYWYRQSLGQGLEFLIYFQGNSAPDKSGLPSDRFSAERTGGSVSTLTIQRTQQEDSAVYLCASSRSLGQGVDYGYTFGSGTRLTVV.

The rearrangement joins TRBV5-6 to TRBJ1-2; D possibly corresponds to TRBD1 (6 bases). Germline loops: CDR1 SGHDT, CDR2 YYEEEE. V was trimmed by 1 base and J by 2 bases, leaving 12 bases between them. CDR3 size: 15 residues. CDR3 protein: CASSLMGTPNYGYTF. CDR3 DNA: TGTGCCAGCAGCTTGATGGGGACACCCAACTATGGCTACACCTTC.

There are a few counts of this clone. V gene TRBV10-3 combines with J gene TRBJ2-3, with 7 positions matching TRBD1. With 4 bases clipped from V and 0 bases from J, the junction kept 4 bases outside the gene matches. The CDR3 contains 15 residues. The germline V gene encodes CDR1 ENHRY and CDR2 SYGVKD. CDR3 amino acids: CAISGGTASTDTQYF. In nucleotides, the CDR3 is TGTGCCATCAGTGGTGGGACAGCTAGCACAGATACGCAGTATTTT.

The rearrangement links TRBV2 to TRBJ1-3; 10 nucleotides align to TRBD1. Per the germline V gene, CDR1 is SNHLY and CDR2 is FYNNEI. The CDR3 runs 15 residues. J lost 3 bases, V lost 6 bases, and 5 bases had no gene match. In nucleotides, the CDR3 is TGTGCCAGCAGGGAGACAGGGGGCGTTGGAAACACCATATATTTT. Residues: CASRETGGVGNTIYF.

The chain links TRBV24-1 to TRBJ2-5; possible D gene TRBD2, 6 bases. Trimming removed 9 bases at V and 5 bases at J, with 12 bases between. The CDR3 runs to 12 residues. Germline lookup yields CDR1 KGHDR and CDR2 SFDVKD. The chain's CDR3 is CATGPAGETQYF. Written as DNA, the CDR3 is TGTGCCACCGGGCCGGCGGGGGAGACCCAGTACTTC.